The 13 T cell receptor beta chains listed next were all sequenced from one sample in a study of identical twins. MiXCR, applied by TCRdb to the 5' RACE reads, yields one record per CDR3 protein. The sample lists approximately 600,000 distinct CDR3 sequences, more than 9% occurring once. The same specimen was also included in a second study, on yellow fever vaccine responses in identical twins.

The sample consisted of PBMCs. The receptors originated from a woman aged 18-29 years in good health.

In this sample, this clonotype turned up many times. This chain joins TRBV30 and TRBJ2-1, with 9 bases identical to TRBD2. The CDR3 length is 14 residues. With V trimmed by 7 bases and J by 3 bases, 7 bases remained unmatched. The V gene's germline CDR1 is GTSNPN and CDR2 SVGIG (reference sequence). The CDR3 is CAYRTSASYNEQFF. In DNA form, the CDR3 reads TGTGCCTACCGGACTAGCGCTAGCTACAATGAGCAGTTCTTC.

The CDR3 sequence: CASSESVGAVQETQYF. CDR3 coding DNA: TGTGCCAGCAGTGAGAGTGTGGGGGCAGTACAAGAGACCCAGTACTTC. The chain is built from TRBV25-1 and TRBJ2-5, with D maybe TRBD1 (6 bases). This CDR3 has 16 amino acids. Germline values: CDR1 MGHDK, CDR2 SYGVNS. Trimming stripped 3 bases from V and 2 bases from J, with 16 bases between.

This clonotype was observed a handful of times. This CDR3 reads CASSLWEREVDTQYF. DNA for the CDR3: TGTGCCAGCAGCTTGTGGGAGCGGGAGGTAGATACGCAGTATTTT. V usage is TRBV7-9 and J usage is TRBJ2-3; 9 bases fit TRBD2. This CDR3 has 15 amino acids. J gave up 5 bases and V 3 bases, and 6 bases lay outside the gene matches. In germline, CDR1 is SEHNR, CDR2 FQNEAQ (reference sequence). Variable domain in full (rest from reference TRBV7-9 and TRBJ2-3): DTGVSQNPRHKITKRGQNVTFRCDPISEHNRLYWYRQTLGQGPEFLTYFQNEAQLEKSRLLSDRFSAERPKGSFSTLEIQRTEQGDSAMYLCASSLWEREVDTQYFGPGTRLTVL.

This clonotype was seen more than once but under ten times. J is TRBJ2-2 and V is TRBV7-9; possible D gene TRBD1, 5 bases. V was pared by 5 bases and J by 4 bases, with 20 bases between. Germline V CDR1 and CDR2: SEHNR, FQNEAQ (reference sequence). There are 17 residues in the CDR3. CDR3: CASSTLRDLDTTGELFF. As DNA, the CDR3 is TGTGCCAGCAGCACCCTCCGAGACCTGGACACCACCGGGGAGCTGTTTTTT.

Of note for this clonotype: A read error may be the cause here, since a much bigger clone is one base away. This rearrangement joins TRBV5-6 to TRBJ1-2; no reliable D call. The CDR3 sequence is 12 residues long. V lost 3 bases, J lost 8 bases, and 11 bases lay in between. Germline V gene lookup returns CDR1 SGHDT and CDR2 YYEEEE. The CDR3: CASSSHLYGYTF. The CDR3 DNA reads as TGTGCCAGCAGCTCCCATCTTTACGGCTACACCTTC.

This clonotype was found many times. The chain links TRBV29-1 to TRBJ2-3; 12 nucleotides align to TRBD2. The CDR3 consists of 18 residues. Germline-derived CDR1 and CDR2 are SQVTM and ANQGSEA. V lost 3 bases, J lost 2 bases, and 12 bases stayed unmatched. The CDR3 sequence: CSVEISLAGGPNTDTQYF. The CDR3 coding sequence is TGCAGCGTTGAGATTTCCCTAGCGGGAGGGCCCAACACAGATACGCAGTATTTT.

This clonotype was detected many times. This chain links TRBV5-1 with TRBJ2-7; the D is unclear. The ends were cut back, 4 bases at V and 5 bases at J, with 7 bases in the middle. The germline gives CDR1 SGHRS, CDR2 YFSETQ. This CDR3 is 11 amino acids long. CDR3: CASSRNHEQYF. The CDR3 DNA reads as TGCGCCAGCAGCCGTAACCACGAGCAGTACTTC.

This sequence joins TRBV20-1 and TRBJ2-1, with TRBD2 as a possible D gene (6 bases). Per the germline V gene, CDR1 is DFQATT and CDR2 is SNEGSKA (reference sequence). V was trimmed by 6 bases and J by 1 base, leaving 10 bases between them. This CDR3 has 13 residues. The CDR3 DNA follows: TGCAGTGCAACTCTAGCGTCCTACAATGAGCAGTTCTTC. Protein sequence: CSATLASYNEQFF.

This chain joins TRBV20-1 and TRBJ2-2; possible D gene TRBD2, 6 bases. Between the trimmed V and J ends, which lost 4 bases and 2 bases, there was a span of 14 bases. Germline lookup yields CDR1 DFQATT and CDR2 SNEGSKA (reference sequence). This CDR3 contains 15 residues. CDR3 coding DNA: TGCAGTGCTAAGGATCGGGGGAAAAACACCGGGGAGCTGTTTTTT. As protein: CSAKDRGKNTGELFF.

This clonotype occurred many times. The chain couples TRBV2 to TRBJ2-1; TRBD2 agrees at 10 bases. Unmatched junction bases numbered 7, after V lost 2 bases and J lost 9 bases. Germline loops: CDR1 SNHLY, CDR2 FYNNEI. The CDR3 has 15 residues. The CDR3 bases are TGTGCCAGCAGTGAACGAGCACTAGCGGGGACTGAGCAGTTCTTC. It is translated as CASSERALAGTEQFF.

This clonotype was found many times. The V gene is TRBV28, the J gene TRBJ2-2, with a tentative D call TRBD1 (6 bases). The CDR3 is 15 residues long. Germline V gene sequence: CDR1 MDHEN, CDR2 SYDVKM. Trimming took 4 bases from V and 5 from J, leaving 14 bases between them. CDR3 amino acids: CASSSAGAGTGELFF. DNA for the CDR3: TGTGCCAGCAGTTCGGCAGGGGCGGGTACCGGGGAGCTGTTTTTT.

This chain links TRBV7-2 with TRBJ2-2; D is perhaps TRBD1 or TRBD2 (5 bases each). The CDR3 contains 15 residues. Germline V lookup: CDR1 SGHTA, CDR2 FQGNSA. V dropped 6 bases and J dropped 6 bases, with 17 bases sitting between them. CDR3 DNA: TGTGCCAGCAGTGAGTTCCGAGGGGCTGCCGGGGAGCTGTTTTTT. Its translation: CASSEFRGAAGELFF.

This clonotype was seen more than once but under ten times. The V and J genes are TRBV4-1 and TRBJ2-2; D is unresolved. V was pared by 0 bases and J by 0 bases, with 8 bases between. CDR1 is MGHRA and CDR2 is YSYEKL in the germline V gene. The CDR3 loop spans 16 amino acids. The CDR3 loop reads CASSQDWPANTGELFF. CDR3 bases: TGCGCCAGCAGCCAAGACTGGCCAGCGAACACCGGGGAGCTGTTTTTT.